A single sample gave rise to the 3 T cell receptor beta chains below, sequenced in a study of T-cell memory formation after mild COVID-19. TCRdb reprocessed the 5' RACE reads via MiXCR and lists one record per CDR3 protein. This table has around 340,000 distinct CDR3 sequences, approximately 12% appearing once. The specimen sequenced was PBMCs or a T cell subset sorted from them (not recorded which). Source of these receptors: a man between 18 and 35 years old who had mild COVID-19 (a few samples of this study predate the infection). Cell type and time point are not known.

This chain joins TRBV19 and TRBJ1-6; the D is unclear. CDR1 is LNHDA, CDR2 SQIVND, per germline (reference sequence). Trimming cost V 9 bases and J 8 bases, with 14 bases left between them. The CDR3 covers 13 residues. The CDR3 here is CASSRGLDSPLHF. CDR3 coding DNA: TGTGCCAGCTCTCGGGGTCTGGATTCACCCCTCCACTTT. The whole variable domain, filled in from reference TRBV19 and TRBJ1-6, reads DGGITQSPKYLFRKEGQNVTLSCEQNLNHDAMYWYRQDPGQGLRLIYYSQIVNDFQKGDIAEGYSVSREKKESFPLTVTSAQKNPTAFYLCASSRGLDSPLHFGNGTRLTVT.

This clonotype turned up a few times. The chain employs TRBV4-3 and TRBJ2-5, with D tentatively TRBD1 (5 bases). CDR3 size: 13 residues. With 3 bases removed from V and 3 bases from J, the gap between germline ends came to 8 bases. CDR1 is LGHNA and CDR2 is YSLEER in the germline V gene. The CDR3 loop is CASSQGQEETQYF. The CDR3 nucleotides are TGCGCCAGCAGCCAGGGGCAGGAAGAGACCCAGTACTTC.

The sample holds a few counts of this clonotype. The V and J genes are TRBV7-3 and TRBJ2-2; D is possibly TRBD1 or TRBD2 (5 bases each). The V and J ends lost 2 bases and 6 bases respectively, with 10 bases between them. The CDR3 covers 14 residues. Germline loops: CDR1 SGHTA, CDR2 FQGTGA. The CDR3 loop reads CASSLWGSAGELFF. CDR3 bases: TGTGCCAGCAGCTTATGGGGGTCGGCCGGGGAGCTGTTTTTT. Full variable domain (rest looked up from reference TRBV7-3 and TRBJ2-2): GAGVSQTPSNKVTEKGKYVELRCDPISGHTALYWYRQSLGQGPEFLIYFQGTGAADDSGLPNDRFFAVRPEGSVSTLKIQRTERGDSAVYLCASSLWGSAGELFFGEGSRLTVL.